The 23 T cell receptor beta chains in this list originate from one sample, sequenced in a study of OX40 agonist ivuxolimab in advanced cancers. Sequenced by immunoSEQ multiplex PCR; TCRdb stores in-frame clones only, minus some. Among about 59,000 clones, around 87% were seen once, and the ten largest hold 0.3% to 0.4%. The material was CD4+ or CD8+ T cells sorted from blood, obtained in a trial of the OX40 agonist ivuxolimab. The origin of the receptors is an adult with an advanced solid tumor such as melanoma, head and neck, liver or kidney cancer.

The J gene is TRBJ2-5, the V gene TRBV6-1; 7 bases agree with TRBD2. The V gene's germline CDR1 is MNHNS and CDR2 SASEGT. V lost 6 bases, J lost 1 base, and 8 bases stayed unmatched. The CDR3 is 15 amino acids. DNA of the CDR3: TGTGCCAGCAGATCCGTGAGCGGGGCCCAAGAGACCCAGTACTTC. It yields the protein CASRSVSGAQETQYF.

CDR3 amino acids: CAWSPPGLQRTYEQYF. DNA of the CDR3: TGTGCCTGGAGCCCACCGGGACTCCAGAGGACCTACGAGCAGTACTTC. The V call is TRBV30, the J call TRBJ2-7, with a possible D match to TRBD2 (6 bases). Trimming took off 3 bases at V and 2 bases at J, with 20 bases between the two ends. The CDR3 consists of 16 residues. The germline V gene encodes CDR1 GTSNPN and CDR2 SVGIG (reference sequence). Complete variable domain (other parts from reference TRBV30 and TRBJ2-7): SQTIHQWPATLVQPVGSPLSLECTVEGTSNPNLYWYRQAAGRGLQLLFYSVGIGQISSEVPQNLSASRPQDRQFILSSKKLLLSDSGFYLCAWSPPGLQRTYEQYFGPGTRLTVT.

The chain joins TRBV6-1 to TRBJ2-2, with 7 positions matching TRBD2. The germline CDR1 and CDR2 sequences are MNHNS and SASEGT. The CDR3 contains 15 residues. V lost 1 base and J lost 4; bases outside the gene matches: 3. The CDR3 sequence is CASSEDGEGTGELFF. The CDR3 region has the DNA TGTGCCAGCAGTGAAGATGGGGAGGGCACCGGGGAGCTGTTTTTT.

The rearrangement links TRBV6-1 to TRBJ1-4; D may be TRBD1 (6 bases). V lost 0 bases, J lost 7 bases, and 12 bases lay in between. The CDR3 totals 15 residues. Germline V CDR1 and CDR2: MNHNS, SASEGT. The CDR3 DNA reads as TGTGCCAGCAGTGAAGCATGGGGGGGCGTTGAAAAACTGTTTTTT. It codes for CASSEAWGGVEKLFF.

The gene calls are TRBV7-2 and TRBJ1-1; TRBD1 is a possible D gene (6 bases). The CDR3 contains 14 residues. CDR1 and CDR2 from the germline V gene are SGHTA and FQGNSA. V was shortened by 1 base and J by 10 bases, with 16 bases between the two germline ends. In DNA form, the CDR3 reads TGTGCCAGCAGCTTAGTGGGGGCCCGGTCCGGAGCTTTCTTT. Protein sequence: CASSLVGARSGAFF.

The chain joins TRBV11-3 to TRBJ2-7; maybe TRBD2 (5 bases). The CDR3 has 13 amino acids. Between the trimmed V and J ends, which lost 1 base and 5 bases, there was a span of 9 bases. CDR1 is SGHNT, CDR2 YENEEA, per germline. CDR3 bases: TGTGCCAGCAGCTTAGGTATCGGGAACGAGCAGTACTTC. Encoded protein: CASSLGIGNEQYF.

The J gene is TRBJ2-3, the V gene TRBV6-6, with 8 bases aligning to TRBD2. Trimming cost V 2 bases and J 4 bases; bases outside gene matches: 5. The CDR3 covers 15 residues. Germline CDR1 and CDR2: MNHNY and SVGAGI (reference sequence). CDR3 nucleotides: TGTGCCAGCAGTTACCCCGGGAGGGCCGCAGATACGCAGTATTTT. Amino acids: CASSYPGRAADTQYF.

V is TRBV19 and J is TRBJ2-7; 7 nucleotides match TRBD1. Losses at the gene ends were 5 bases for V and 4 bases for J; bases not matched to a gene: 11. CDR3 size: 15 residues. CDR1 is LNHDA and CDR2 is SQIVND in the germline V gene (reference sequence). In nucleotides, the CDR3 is TGTGCCAGTAGTCGGGGACAGTTATCAAGATACGAGCAGTACTTC. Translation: CASSRGQLSRYEQYF.

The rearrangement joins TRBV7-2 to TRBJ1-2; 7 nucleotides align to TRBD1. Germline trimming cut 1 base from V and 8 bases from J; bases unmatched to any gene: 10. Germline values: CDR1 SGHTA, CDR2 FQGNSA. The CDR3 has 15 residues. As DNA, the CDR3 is TGTGCCAGCAGCTTAGGGCAGGGGGGGGCAGGCGGCTACACCTTC. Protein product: CASSLGQGGAGGYTF.

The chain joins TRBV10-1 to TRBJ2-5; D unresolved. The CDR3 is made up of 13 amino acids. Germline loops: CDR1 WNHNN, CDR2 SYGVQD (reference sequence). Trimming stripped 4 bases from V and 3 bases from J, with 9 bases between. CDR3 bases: TGCGCCAGCAGTGGCCAGGCTAAAGAGACCCAGTACTTC. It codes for CASSGQAKETQYF.

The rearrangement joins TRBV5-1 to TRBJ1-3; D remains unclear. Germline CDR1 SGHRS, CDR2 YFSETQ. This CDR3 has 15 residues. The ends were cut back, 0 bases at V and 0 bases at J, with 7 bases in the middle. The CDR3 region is CASSLDGVSGNTIYF. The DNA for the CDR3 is TGCGCCAGCAGCTTGGATGGAGTCTCTGGAAACACCATATATTTT.

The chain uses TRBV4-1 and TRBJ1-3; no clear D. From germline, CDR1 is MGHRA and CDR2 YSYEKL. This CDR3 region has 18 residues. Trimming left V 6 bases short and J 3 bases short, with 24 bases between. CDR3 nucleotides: TGCGCCAGCAGTCGGAACCCTTTGCGGGATTACGGTGGAAACACCATATATTTT. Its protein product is CASSRNPLRDYGGNTIYF.

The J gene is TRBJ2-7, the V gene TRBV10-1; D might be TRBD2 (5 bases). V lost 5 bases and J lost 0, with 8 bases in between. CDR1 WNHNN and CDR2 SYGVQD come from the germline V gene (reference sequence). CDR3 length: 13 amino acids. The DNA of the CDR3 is TGCGCCAGCAGTCTAGCAGGCTCCTACGAGCAGTACTTC. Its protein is CASSLAGSYEQYF.

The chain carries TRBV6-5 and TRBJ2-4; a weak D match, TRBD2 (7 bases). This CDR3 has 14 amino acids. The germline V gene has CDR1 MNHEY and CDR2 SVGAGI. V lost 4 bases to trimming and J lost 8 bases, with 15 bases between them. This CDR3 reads CASSSTRGGDIQYF. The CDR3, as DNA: TGTGCCAGCAGTTCCACGCGCGGGGGCGACATTCAGTACTTC.

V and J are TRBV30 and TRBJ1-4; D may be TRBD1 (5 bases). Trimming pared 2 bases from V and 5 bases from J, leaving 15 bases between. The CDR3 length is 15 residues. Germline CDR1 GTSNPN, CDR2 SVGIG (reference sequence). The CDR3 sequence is CAWSSFGTSNEKLFF. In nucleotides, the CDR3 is TGTGCCTGGAGTAGTTTCGGGACCTCGAATGAAAAACTGTTTTTT.

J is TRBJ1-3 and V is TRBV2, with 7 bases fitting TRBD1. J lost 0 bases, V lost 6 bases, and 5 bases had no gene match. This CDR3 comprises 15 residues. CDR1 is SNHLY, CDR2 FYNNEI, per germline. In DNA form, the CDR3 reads TGTGCCAGCAGATACAGGGGAGGCTCTGGAAACACCATATATTTT. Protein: CASRYRGGSGNTIYF. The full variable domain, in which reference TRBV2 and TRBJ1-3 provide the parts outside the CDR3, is EPEVTQTPSHQVTQMGQEVILRCVPISNHLYFYWYRQILGQKVEFLVSFYNNEISEKSEIFDDQFSVERPDGSNFTLKIRSTKLEDSAMYFCASRYRGGSGNTIYFGEGSWLTVV.

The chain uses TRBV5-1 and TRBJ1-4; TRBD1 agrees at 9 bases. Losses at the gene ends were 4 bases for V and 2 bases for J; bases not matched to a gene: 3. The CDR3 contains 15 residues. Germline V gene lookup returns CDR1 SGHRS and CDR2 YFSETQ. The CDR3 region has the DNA TGCGCCAGCAGCCGAACAGGGGGCACTAATGAAAAACTGTTTTTT. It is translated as CASSRTGGTNEKLFF.

The CDR3 nucleotides are TGTGCCAGCAGTTTTGCGACAGGGGTTAACGAGCAGTACTTC. Translated: CASSFATGVNEQYF. The chain is built from TRBV28 and TRBJ2-7; 8 bases are a match to TRBD1. Germline V CDR1 and CDR2: MDHEN, SYDVKM. This CDR3 comprises 14 residues. V gave up 3 bases and J gave up 5 bases; unmatched junction bases: 6.

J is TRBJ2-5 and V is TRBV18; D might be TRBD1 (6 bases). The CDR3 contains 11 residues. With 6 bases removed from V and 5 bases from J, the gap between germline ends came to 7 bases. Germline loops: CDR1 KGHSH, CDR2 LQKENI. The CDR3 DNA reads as TGTGCCAGCTCCCAGGGGGAGACCCAGTACTTC. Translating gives CASSQGETQYF.

CDR3 in amino acids: CASSPTYRGSIQYF. CDR3 coding DNA: TGTGCCAGCTCACCAACTTACAGGGGAAGCATTCAGTACTTC. The chain combines TRBV18 with TRBJ2-4, with 7 bases lining up with TRBD1. The CDR3 runs to 14 residues. From germline, CDR1 is KGHSH and CDR2 LQKENI. V was pared by 2 bases and J by 9 bases, with 7 bases of the junction left unmatched.

The CDR3 region has the DNA TGTGCCAGTAGTCCTATCCGGGTCCTAAGCACAGATACGCAGTATTTT. Translated: CASSPIRVLSTDTQYF. The V call is TRBV27, the J call TRBJ2-3; D is uncertain. The CDR3 has 16 residues. V lost 9 bases and J lost 0, with 19 bases in between. CDR1 is MNHEY and CDR2 is SMNVEV in the germline V gene (reference sequence).

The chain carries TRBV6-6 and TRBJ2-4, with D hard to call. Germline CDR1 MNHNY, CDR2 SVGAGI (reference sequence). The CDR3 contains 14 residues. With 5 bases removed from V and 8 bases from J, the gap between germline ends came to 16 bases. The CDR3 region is CASSLRPSEDIQYF. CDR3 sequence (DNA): TGTGCCAGCAGTCTCCGGCCCTCAGAGGACATTCAGTACTTC.

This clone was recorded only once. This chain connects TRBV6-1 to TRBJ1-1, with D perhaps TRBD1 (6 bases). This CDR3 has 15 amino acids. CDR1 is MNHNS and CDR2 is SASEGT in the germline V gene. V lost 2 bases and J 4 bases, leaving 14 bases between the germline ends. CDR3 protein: CASSEQGFVGTEAFF. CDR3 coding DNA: TGTGCCAGCAGTGAACAGGGGTTTGTAGGCACTGAAGCTTTCTTT.